These 10 T cell receptor beta chains share one sample of origin, sequenced in a study of shared clonotypes between healthy human individuals. Only in-frame clones appear in the TCRdb table, and some are missing; sequencing was by immunoSEQ multiplex PCR. The sample gives some 2.3 million clones, 80% to 95% of which show up once; 0.39% is in the top ten. The sample consisted of naive CD4+ T cells from PBMCs. Subset here: CD45RA+ positively selected. The source is a man younger than 35 in good health. Some clones in this sample may be carry-over from other donors' samples.

The chain carries TRBV11-2 and TRBJ2-1, with 10 bases matching TRBD2. The germline gives CDR1 SGHAT, CDR2 FQNNGV. After removal of 1 base from V and 8 bases from J, the junction contained 14 bases not matched to a gene. CDR3 length equals 18 residues. The CDR3 loop is CASSLVSGRTQTWDEQFF. The CDR3 DNA sequence: TGTGCCAGCAGCTTAGTTAGCGGGAGGACTCAAACATGGGATGAGCAGTTCTTC.

As concerns this clone: In the same sample, other DNA sequences code for this CDR3. The chain is built from TRBV28 and TRBJ1-2; D may be TRBD1 (5 bases). Trimming pared 3 bases from V and 5 bases from J, leaving 10 bases between. This CDR3 has 13 residues. The germline V gene has CDR1 MDHEN and CDR2 SYDVKM. The CDR3 spells CASSLGGLYGYTF. CDR3 in DNA: TGTGCCAGCAGTTTGGGGGGACTATATGGCTACACCTTC.

As for this clone: Distinct nucleotide sequences in the sample also encode this CDR3. The V call is TRBV30, the J call TRBJ1-5; D remains unclear. The V end was cut by 1 base, the J end by 3 bases, with 7 bases between. The CDR3 spans 13 residues. In germline, CDR1 is GTSNPN, CDR2 SVGIG (reference sequence). CDR3 nucleotides: TGTGCCTGGAGTGGCGGGGACAATCAGCCCCAGCATTTT. This translates into CAWSGGDNQPQHF. The variable domain in full, with the rest retrieved from reference TRBV30 and TRBJ1-5, is SQTIHQWPATLVQPVGSPLSLECTVEGTSNPNLYWYRQAAGRGLQLLFYSVGIGQISSEVPQNLSASRPQDRQFILSSKKLLLSDSGFYLCAWSGGDNQPQHFGDGTRLSIL.

The chain joins TRBV10-3 to TRBJ2-1, with D maybe TRBD1 (7 bases). With 6 bases removed from V and 2 bases from J, the gap between germline ends came to 17 bases. The CDR3 runs to 16 residues. The germline gives CDR1 ENHRY, CDR2 SYGVKD. Here the CDR3 DNA reads TGTGCCATCAGGGAAACCAGGGGGGTTACCTACAATGAGCAGTTCTTC. Residues: CAIRETRGVTYNEQFF.

The genes are TRBV7-9 and TRBJ2-1; tentative D call: TRBD2 (5 bases). Per germline, CDR1 SEHNR and CDR2 FQNEAQ (reference sequence). The CDR3 is 15 residues long. V lost 5 bases and J 0 bases, leaving 11 bases between the germline ends. CDR3 region: CASSPAGVSYNEQFF. In DNA, the CDR3 is TGTGCCAGCAGCCCGGCCGGGGTCTCCTACAATGAGCAGTTCTTC.

This clone was seen a single time. The chain is built from TRBV5-4 and TRBJ2-3; TRBD2 aligns across 13 bases. The CDR3 totals 19 residues. Germline-derived CDR1 and CDR2 are SGHNT and YYREEE (reference sequence). After removal of 1 base from V and 2 bases from J, the junction contained 10 bases not matched to a gene. The CDR3 here is CASSLITSGRAFFTDTQYF. As DNA, the CDR3 is TGTGCCAGCAGCTTGATTACTAGCGGGAGGGCCTTTTTCACAGATACGCAGTATTTT.

The genes are TRBV28 and TRBJ2-7; TRBD2 agrees at 8 bases. Germline CDR1 and CDR2: MDHEN and SYDVKM. J lost 2 bases, V lost 6 bases, and 6 bases had no gene match. The CDR3 is 14 residues long. The CDR3 nucleotides read TGTGCCAGCAGCGCAGCGGGAGAACCCTACGAGCAGTACTTC. Its translation: CASSAAGEPYEQYF.

This chain uses TRBV30 with TRBJ2-7; 7 positions agree with TRBD1. V trimming: 8 bases; J trimming: 2 bases; junction bases outside the gene matches: 9. The CDR3 is 13 residues long. Germline CDR1 GTSNPN, CDR2 SVGIG (reference sequence). In DNA, the CDR3 is TGTGCCACAGGGGCCGGCGGTCCCTACGAGCAGTACTTC. Protein sequence: CATGAGGPYEQYF.

The chain links TRBV5-6 to TRBJ2-3; D is unclear. The germline V gene has CDR1 SGHDT and CDR2 YYEEEE. V was shortened by 3 bases and J by 4 bases, with 15 bases between the two germline ends. The CDR3 spans 15 residues. The CDR3 region is CASSSLRGSPDTQYF. For the CDR3, the DNA is TGTGCCAGCAGCTCACTGAGAGGCTCACCAGATACGCAGTATTTT.

In this sample, this clone turned up once. The rearrangement uses TRBV12-5 and TRBJ2-3; no definite D call. Germline V gene sequence: CDR1 LGHNT, CDR2 FRNRAP. The ends were cut back, 7 bases at V and 2 bases at J, with 16 bases in the middle. The CDR3 has 15 amino acids. Written as DNA, the CDR3 is TGTGCTAGTGCCCCCCCCCTGCCGGACACAGATACGCAGTATTTT. The encoded protein is CASAPPLPDTDTQYF.